This record concerns one TCR beta chain sequence. This sample is part of a study of blood T cell repertoires in COVID-19. The germline V gene has CDR1 SGDLS and CDR2 YYNGEE. The CDR3 spans 15 residues. The J segment lost 8 bases and the V segment lost 5 bases, leaving 12 bases of the junction unmatched. Assay used: immunoSEQ multiplex PCR; TCRdb lists only in-frame clones, some missing. The sample consists of some 220,000 clones, around 84% of them appearing once. The source material was peripheral blood. The chain uses TRBV9 and TRBJ1-2; TRBD1 matches 10 bases. This sequence originates from a woman in her sixties who had recovered from COVID-19. The CDR3 spells CASRPPGQGTGGYTF. The DNA for the CDR3 is TGTGCCAGCAGACCTCCGGGACAGGGGACGGGGGGCTACACCTTC.